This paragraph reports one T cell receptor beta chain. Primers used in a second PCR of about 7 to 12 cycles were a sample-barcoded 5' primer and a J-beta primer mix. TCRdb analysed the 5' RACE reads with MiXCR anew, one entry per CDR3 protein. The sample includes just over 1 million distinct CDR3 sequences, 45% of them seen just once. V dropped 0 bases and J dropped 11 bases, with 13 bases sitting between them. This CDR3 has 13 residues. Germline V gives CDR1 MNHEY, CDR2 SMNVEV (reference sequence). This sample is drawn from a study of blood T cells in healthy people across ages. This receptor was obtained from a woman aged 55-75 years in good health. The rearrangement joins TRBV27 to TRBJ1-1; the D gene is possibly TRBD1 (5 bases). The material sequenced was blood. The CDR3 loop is CASSLSAGSLAFF. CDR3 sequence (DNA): TGTGCCAGCAGTTTATCGGCAGGGTCTTTGGCTTTCTTT.